The clone carrying this T cell receptor beta chain was counted many times. Its target is unknown. TCRdb reanalysed the PCR reads using MiXCR and keeps one entry per CDR3 protein. The profile shows 80,000 to 95,000 distinct CDR3 sequences, under 20% of them singletons. This entry comes from a study of molecular identifiers for immune sequencing clone quantification. Broader study findings: Detection of one spiked Jurkat cell's TCR RNA reportedly worked in around 1 million naive cells. Beyond 20 RNA copies, clones held over 98% of effector molecules, compared with under 1% in naive cells. The sizes of highly expanded clones could be underestimated when identical TCR molecules share a barcode.

The authors gated naive CD8 T cells as CD8+CD4-CCR7+CD45RA+ for sorting. Sequenced material: naive CD8+ T cells from blood, with Jurkat cell RNA spiked in. Subset meaning: FACS-sorted CD8+CD4-CCR7+CD45RA+ naive T cells. The receptor was isolated from a human donor in good health. Some libraries in this study had Jurkat cell RNA spiked in.

The CDR3 DNA follows: TGTGCCAGCAGCTTACCCGGACTAGCGGAGGTTACCGGGGAGCTGTTTTTT. Amino acids: CASSLPGLAEVTGELFF. This chain uses TRBV7-9 with TRBJ2-2; the match to TRBD2 covers 10 bases. The V gene end was trimmed by 2 bases and the J gene end by 5 bases; junction bases not matched to a gene: 8. This CDR3 comprises 17 residues. CDR1 SEHNR and CDR2 FQNEAQ come from the germline V gene (reference sequence).